This T cell receptor beta chain emerged from a study of human T cells and chemical hapten exposure. Study in general: DPC (0.01%) was patch tested on the upper back and read at 6 days. The study traced per-sample TCR yield variation mainly to small differences in pooled library volumes.

The CDR3 covers 18 residues. The V and J ends lost 0 bases and 5 bases, in that order; junction bases with no gene match: 11. Germline V lookup: CDR1 SGDLS, CDR2 YYNGEE. TCRdb fed the RACE reads into MiXCR, producing one record per CDR3 protein. The table includes about 92,000 distinct CDR3 sequences, roughly 8.8% detected once. The time point denotes: pre-sensitization, week 0. Noted treatment: therapeutic diphenylcyclopropenone sensitization with weekly scalp DPC. Blood draws came before every patch-test application. The gene calls are TRBV9 and TRBJ2-5; 12 bases are shared with TRBD2. The clonotype comes from a woman aged 40 to 50 with alopecia areata. Some clones in this sample may be carry-over from other donors' samples. The starting material was whole blood, obtained in connection with sensitization to the hapten diphenylcyclopropenone (DPC). The CDR3 region is CASSVAASGGAGFETQYF. Here the CDR3 DNA reads TGTGCCAGCAGCGTAGCGGCTAGCGGGGGGGCCGGATTTGAGACCCAGTACTTC.